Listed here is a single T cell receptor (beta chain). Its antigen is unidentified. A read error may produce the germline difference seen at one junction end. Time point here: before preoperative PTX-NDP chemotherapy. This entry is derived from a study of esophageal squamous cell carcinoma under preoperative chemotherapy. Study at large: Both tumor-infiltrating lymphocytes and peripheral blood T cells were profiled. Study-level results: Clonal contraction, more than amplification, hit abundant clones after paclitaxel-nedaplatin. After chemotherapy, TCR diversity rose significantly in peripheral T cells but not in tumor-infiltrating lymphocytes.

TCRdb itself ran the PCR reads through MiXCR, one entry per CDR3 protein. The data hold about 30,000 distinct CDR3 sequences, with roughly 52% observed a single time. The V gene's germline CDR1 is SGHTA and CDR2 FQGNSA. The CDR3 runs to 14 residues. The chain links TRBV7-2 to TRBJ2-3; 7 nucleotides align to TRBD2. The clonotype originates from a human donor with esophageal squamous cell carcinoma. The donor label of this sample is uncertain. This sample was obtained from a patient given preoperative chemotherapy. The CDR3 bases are TGTGGCAGCAGGGTAGCGGGCGCCAAAGATACGCAGTATTTT. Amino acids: CGSRVAGAKDTQYF.